Listed here are 19 T cell receptor beta chains from one sample, sequenced in a study of Graves' ophthalmopathy and Graves' hyperthyroidism. RNA transcripts yielded amplified TCR beta CDR3 regions. Second-round multiplex PCR came after first-round RT-PCR with HTBI primers. MiXCR, applied by TCRdb to the multiplex PCR reads, yields one record per CDR3 protein. The data show some 350,000 distinct CDR3 sequences, with about 18% seen just once and 2% to 3% held by the top ten. Source material: peripheral blood. Receptors originate from an adult woman with stable Graves' hyperthyroidism.

In its sample, this clonotype was seen many times. The chain has TRBV2 and TRBJ2-7; no firm D call. Deletions cut 6 bases from V and 2 bases from J, with 11 bases between. Germline assignment: CDR1 SNHLY and CDR2 FYNNEI. There are 13 residues in the CDR3. The CDR3 region has the DNA TGTGCCAGCAGCAAAAACCAGGCCTACGAGCAGTACTTC. Protein: CASSKNQAYEQYF.

The gene calls are TRBV28 and TRBJ1-2, with 7 positions matching TRBD1. The J segment lost 2 bases and the V segment lost 4 bases, leaving 10 bases of the junction unmatched. Germline V gives CDR1 MDHEN, CDR2 SYDVKM. CDR3 length equals 16 residues. The CDR3 DNA sequence: TGTGCCAGCAGTTGGGCCCCCGCGACAGGGAACTATGGCTACACCTTC. Protein product: CASSWAPATGNYGYTF.

The J gene is TRBJ1-2, the V gene TRBV12-3 or TRBV12-4; D unclear. V was pared by 6 bases and J by 6 bases, with 17 bases between. This CDR3 is 14 amino acids long. The CDR3 loop reads CASSRRTVDDGYTF. The CDR3, as DNA: TGTGCCAGCAGCCGTCGGACTGTGGATGATGGCTACACCTTC.

The chain carries TRBV3-1 and TRBJ1-1, with TRBD1 as a possible D gene (6 bases). CDR3 size: 14 residues. The V end was cut by 4 bases, the J end by 7 bases, with 16 bases between. Germline loops: CDR1 LGHDT, CDR2 YNNKEL (reference sequence). CDR3 sequence reads: CASSRRQVPYEAFF. The CDR3 coding sequence is TGTGCCAGCAGCCGGAGACAGGTTCCCTATGAAGCTTTCTTT. Using reference TRBV3-1 and TRBJ1-1 for the parts outside the CDR3, the full variable domain is DTAVSQTPKYLVTQMGNDKSIKCEQNLGHDTMYWYKQDSKKFLKIMFSYNNKELIINETVPNRFSPKSPDKAHLNLHINSLELGDSAVYFCASSRRQVPYEAFFGQGTRLTVV.

This clonotype came up a few times. The chain links TRBV6-2 or TRBV6-3 to TRBJ2-7; TRBD1 might be the D (5 bases). V was cut by 7 bases and J by 6 bases, with 16 bases left in between. The length of the CDR3 is 13 residues. Per germline, CDR1 MNHEY and CDR2 SVGEGT. CDR3 sequence (DNA): TGTGCCAGCAAAAAGGAGCAGGGTGGCGAGCAGTACTTC. Its translation is CASKKEQGGEQYF.

The sample holds many counts of this clonotype. This chain connects TRBV15 to TRBJ2-6; D is ambiguous. Trimming took 3 bases from V and 4 from J, leaving 16 bases between them. The CDR3 loop spans 17 amino acids. From germline, CDR1 is LNHNV and CDR2 YYDKDF (reference sequence). This CDR3 reads CATSSPTEGSGANVLTF. CDR3 nucleotides: TGTGCCACCAGCAGTCCCACAGAAGGGTCCGGGGCCAACGTCCTGACTTTC.

This clonotype was found many times. The chain links TRBV7-2 to TRBJ2-7, with 7 bases fitting TRBD2. The CDR3 is made up of 13 amino acids. V was pared by 7 bases and J by 0 bases, with 3 bases of the junction left unmatched. CDR1 SGHTA and CDR2 FQGNSA come from the germline V gene. CDR3 in DNA: TGTGCCAGCACCGGCGGGAGCTCCTACGAGCAGTACTTC. Translation: CASTGGSSYEQYF.

The gene calls are TRBV12-3 or TRBV12-4 and TRBJ2-5; D not resolved. V was shortened by 5 bases and J by 0 bases, with 7 bases between the two germline ends. The CDR3 is made up of 13 amino acids. This CDR3 is CASSDQDQETQYF. The CDR3 DNA reads TGTGCCAGCAGTGATCAGGACCAAGAGACCCAGTACTTC.

The chain links TRBV6-2 or TRBV6-3 to TRBJ1-5; 9 positions agree with TRBD1. The CDR3 consists of 15 residues. The ends lost 6 bases at V and 6 bases at J; junction bases unmatched: 9. Germline CDR1 MNHEY, CDR2 SVGEGT. The CDR3 coding sequence is TGTGCCAGCAGCACGGGGACAGGGTATACTCAGCCCCAGCATTTT. Residues: CASSTGTGYTQPQHF.

This clonotype was found many times. The V call is TRBV5-1, the J call TRBJ2-7; TRBD2 matches at 13 bases. The CDR3 covers 15 residues. CDR1 is SGHRS, CDR2 YFSETQ, per germline. V lost 0 bases, J lost 6 bases, and 3 bases stayed unmatched. CDR3 DNA sequence: TGCGCCAGCAGCTTGGAGGGACTAGCGGGGACCGAGCAGTACTTC. Encoded protein: CASSLEGLAGTEQYF.

The gene calls are TRBV28 and TRBJ2-5; D may be TRBD1 or TRBD2 (6 bases each). The CDR3 length is 17 residues. Trimming removed 3 bases from V and 3 bases from J, with 20 bases in between. Germline V gene lookup returns CDR1 MDHEN and CDR2 SYDVKM. In DNA form, the CDR3 reads TGTGCCAGCAGTTTTGGGTGGGGGGCGCCGGAGGAAGAGACCCAGTACTTC. Protein: CASSFGWGAPEEETQYF. The complete variable domain, with remaining parts taken from reference TRBV28 and TRBJ2-5, reads DVKVTQSSRYLVKRTGEKVFLECVQDMDHENMFWYRQDPGLGLRLIYFSYDVKMKEKGDIPEGYSVSREKKERFSLILESASTNQTSMYLCASSFGWGAPEEETQYFGPGTRLLVL.

The V call is TRBV5-1, the J call TRBJ1-1; possibly TRBD1 for D (5 bases). Germline lookup yields CDR1 SGHRS and CDR2 YFSETQ. V was cut by 0 bases and J by 4 bases, with 7 bases left in between. The CDR3 totals 13 residues. CDR3 nucleotides: TGCGCCAGCAGCTTGGAACAGGTCACTGAAGCTTTCTTT. Residues: CASSLEQVTEAFF.

DNA of the CDR3: TGTGCCAGTAGTCAAACCGGGACAGCACACAATCAGCCCCAGCATTTT. It translates to CASSQTGTAHNQPQHF. The V call is TRBV19, the J call TRBJ1-5, with 7 bases fitting TRBD1. The CDR3 is 16 amino acids. The junction had 10 bases not matched to a gene; V was cut back by 5 bases and J by 3 bases. CDR1 LNHDA and CDR2 SQIVND come from the germline V gene (reference sequence).

This clonotype was picked up a small number of times. The chain links TRBV18 to TRBJ2-5; no reliable D call. With 2 bases removed from V and 1 base from J, the gap between germline ends came to 11 bases. The CDR3 spans 15 residues. CDR1 is KGHSH and CDR2 is LQKENI in the germline V gene. The CDR3, as DNA: TGTGCCAGCTCACCATGGGCGGAGATCCAAGAGACCCAGTACTTC. Protein: CASSPWAEIQETQYF.

This clonotype has a count of ten or more. J is TRBJ2-7 and V is TRBV2, with D perhaps TRBD1 or TRBD2 (5 bases each). CDR3 length: 14 amino acids. Germline CDR1 and CDR2: SNHLY and FYNNEI. V shed 9 bases and J shed 6 bases, with 21 bases lying between them. For the CDR3, the DNA is TGTGCCAGAAGCGTATCCCATCCCGGGGCCGAGCAGTACTTC. Translated: CARSVSHPGAEQYF.

This clonotype was counted many times. The chain has TRBV28 and TRBJ2-7, with 9 bases fitting TRBD1. The CDR3 consists of 15 residues. Germline assignment: CDR1 MDHEN and CDR2 SYDVKM. With 6 bases clipped from V and 2 bases from J, the junction kept 8 bases outside the gene matches. Here the CDR3 DNA reads TGTGCCAGCAGAGTTGGACAGGGGATAACCTACGAGCAGTACTTC. Protein sequence: CASRVGQGITYEQYF.

This clonotype was counted at least ten times. This chain connects TRBV4-2 to TRBJ2-7; D gene unclear. Germline V gene sequence: CDR1 LGHNA, CDR2 YNFKEQ. The CDR3 spans 13 residues. V was pared by 0 bases and J by 1 base, with 4 bases between. Here the CDR3 DNA reads TGTGCCAGCAGCCAAGACGGGTCCTACGAGCAGTACTTC. It specifies CASSQDGSYEQYF.

This clonotype was recorded at least ten times. The rearrangement links TRBV29-1 to TRBJ2-7; D is unclear. Germline values: CDR1 SQVTM, CDR2 ANQGSEA. The CDR3 consists of 13 residues. Trimming left V 4 bases short and J 3 bases short, with 13 bases between. In DNA, the CDR3 is TGCAGCGTTGGCCCGGCAGGTGGCTACGAGCAGTACTTC. Its protein product is CSVGPAGGYEQYF.

This clonotype was seen repeatedly, ten times or more. The chain links TRBV12-5 to TRBJ2-2; D unclear. This CDR3 has 13 residues. From germline, CDR1 is LGHNT and CDR2 FRNRAP. V was clipped by 0 bases and J by 9 bases, with 8 bases between them. The CDR3 is CASGLVPARELFF. The CDR3, as DNA: TGTGCTAGTGGTTTGGTGCCTGCCAGGGAGCTGTTTTTT.